Presented here are 12 T cell receptor beta chains from one specimen sequenced in a study of early T cells in non-severe SARS-CoV-2 infection. TCRdb re-called the 5' RACE reads through MiXCR, storing one row per CDR3 protein. The profile shows fewer than 70,000 distinct CDR3 sequences, over 10% of them singletons. The sequenced material came from whole blood. The receptors derive from an adult who was a healthcare worker with PCR-confirmed SARS-CoV-2 infection or an uninfected control (not recorded which).

The chain recombines TRBV6-6 with TRBJ1-2, with TRBD1 matching over 7 bases. The CDR3 length is 16 residues. With V trimmed by 0 bases and J by 3 bases, 7 bases remained unmatched. Germline lookup yields CDR1 MNHNY and CDR2 SVGAGI (reference sequence). CDR3 residues: CASSYSGQLKDYGYTF. The CDR3, as DNA: TGTGCCAGCAGTTACTCGGGACAGTTGAAAGACTATGGCTACACCTTC.

This clonotype was counted at least ten times. The chain is built from TRBV11-2 and TRBJ1-1; D remains unclear. The CDR3 extends over 12 amino acids. The germline V gene has CDR1 SGHAT and CDR2 FQNNGV. V was cut by 4 bases and J by 7 bases, with 10 bases left in between. CDR3 nucleotide sequence: TGTGCCAGCAGCTGGGCCAAAATTGAAGCTTTCTTT. As protein: CASSWAKIEAFF.

This clonotype was observed many times. The chain carries TRBV7-9 and TRBJ1-4, with no clear D. The CDR3 spans 16 residues. The V and J ends lost 5 bases and 8 bases respectively, with 21 bases between them. Per germline, CDR1 SEHNR and CDR2 FQNEAQ (reference sequence). The CDR3 region is CASSPKVGPIPEKLFF. The DNA of the CDR3 is TGTGCCAGCAGCCCCAAGGTCGGGCCTATCCCCGAAAAACTGTTTTTT.

This clonotype has at least ten counts. The junction and the germline gene differ at one end; a read error may be behind it. The genes are TRBV7-7 and TRBJ2-1; TRBD2 matches 9 bases. Germline V gene sequence: CDR1 SSHAT, CDR2 FNYEAQ (reference sequence). There are 14 residues in the CDR3. The chain's CDR3 is CASSLGGGGNEQFF. CDR3 sequence (DNA): TGTGCTAGCAGCTTAGGCGGGGGGGGCAATGAGCAGTTCTTC.

The rearrangement uses TRBV7-6 and TRBJ2-5; 7 nucleotides line up with TRBD2. The trim removed 5 bases at V and 2 bases at J, leaving 5 bases unmatched. The CDR3 length is 14 residues. Germline V gene lookup returns CDR1 SGHVS and CDR2 FNYEAQ. CDR3 nucleotides: TGTGCCAGCAGCCTCAGCGGGAAGCAAGAGACCCAGTACTTC. It yields the protein CASSLSGKQETQYF. Full variable domain (rest looked up from reference TRBV7-6 and TRBJ2-5): GAGVSQSPRYKVTKRGQDVALRCDPISGHVSLYWYRQALGQGPEFLTYFNYEAQQDKSGLPNDRFSAERPEGSISTLTIQRTEQRDSAMYRCASSLSGKQETQYFGPGTRLLVL.

The gene calls are TRBV6-1 and TRBJ2-4, with D perhaps TRBD1 (6 bases). Germline V gene data show CDR1 as MNHNS and CDR2 as SASEGT. This CDR3 contains 15 residues. Trimming pared 10 bases from V and 3 bases from J, leaving 19 bases between. The DNA of the CDR3 is TGTGCCATCTTAACAGGCTTAGGGGGCAAAAACATTCAGTACTTC. Translating gives CAILTGLGGKNIQYF.

This clonotype was picked up a small number of times. V and J are TRBV19 and TRBJ1-5; D might be TRBD1 (6 bases). V was shortened by 1 base and J by 0 bases, with 10 bases between the two germline ends. The CDR3 extends over 16 amino acids. Germline CDR1 and CDR2: LNHDA and SQIVND (reference sequence). This chain's CDR3 is CASSIGGPFSNQPQHF. In DNA form, the CDR3 reads TGTGCCAGTAGTATAGGGGGGCCTTTTAGCAATCAGCCCCAGCATTTT.

This clonotype showed up many times. This sequence joins TRBV9 and TRBJ2-5, with 8 nucleotides matching TRBD2. This CDR3 has 17 amino acids. Trimming at V came to 0 bases and at J to 3 bases, leaving 10 bases not matched to a gene. Germline CDR1 and CDR2: SGDLS and YYNGEE. CDR3 protein: CASSVGRGGTTKETQYF. The CDR3 bases are TGTGCCAGCAGCGTAGGCCGCGGGGGGACTACCAAAGAGACCCAGTACTTC.

As for this clonotype: A read error may explain this, as a much larger clone is one base away. The rearrangement joins TRBV19 to TRBJ2-1, with D possibly matching TRBD2 (5 bases). CDR1 and CDR2 from the germline V gene are LNHDA and SQIVND (reference sequence). This CDR3 contains 14 residues. V was trimmed by 4 bases and J by 6 bases, leaving 13 bases between them. CDR3 sequence (DNA): TGTGCCAGTAGTAGAGGGAGAACTACCAATGAGCAGTTCTTC. Translating gives CASSRGRTTNEQFF.

This clonotype was seen a few times. This chain uses TRBV29-1 with TRBJ1-5, with D perhaps TRBD1 (6 bases). This CDR3 is 14 amino acids long. Trimming removed 2 bases from V and 4 bases from J, with 12 bases in between. CDR1 is SQVTM and CDR2 is ANQGSEA in the germline V gene. DNA for the CDR3: TGCAGCGTTGAAACAGGGCTAGGAAATCAGCCCCAGCATTTT. It translates to CSVETGLGNQPQHF.

The chain joins TRBV7-2 to TRBJ2-5, with D maybe TRBD2 (5 bases). This CDR3 has 18 residues. Between the trimmed V and J ends, which lost 1 base and 1 base, there was a span of 19 bases. Germline V gives CDR1 SGHTA, CDR2 FQGNSA. In DNA form, the CDR3 reads TGTGCCAGCAGCTTAGAGAAGTTCGCGGGTCCCACCCAAGAGACCCAGTACTTC. As protein: CASSLEKFAGPTQETQYF.

The chain joins TRBV29-1 to TRBJ1-1; D is possibly TRBD1 (5 bases). The CDR3 loop spans 14 amino acids. V was pared by 1 base and J by 5 bases, with 14 bases between. Germline loops: CDR1 SQVTM, CDR2 ANQGSEA. The CDR3 DNA follows: TGCAGCGTTGAAGTGGGTGGTTGGGGGACTGAAGCTTTCTTT. Protein: CSVEVGGWGTEAFF.